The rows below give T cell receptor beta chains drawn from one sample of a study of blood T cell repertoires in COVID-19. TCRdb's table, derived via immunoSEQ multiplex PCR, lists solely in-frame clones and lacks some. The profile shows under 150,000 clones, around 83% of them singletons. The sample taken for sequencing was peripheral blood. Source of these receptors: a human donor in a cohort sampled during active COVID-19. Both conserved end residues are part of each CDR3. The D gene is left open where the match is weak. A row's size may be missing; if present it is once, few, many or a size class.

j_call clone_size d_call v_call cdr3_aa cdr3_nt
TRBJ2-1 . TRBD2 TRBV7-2 CASSLHTSGHRNEQFF TGTGCCAGCAGCTTACATACTAGCGGACACCGCAATGAGCAGTTCTTC
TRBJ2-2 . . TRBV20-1 CSATRDGELFF TGCAGTGCTACTCGGGATGGGGAGCTGTTTTTT
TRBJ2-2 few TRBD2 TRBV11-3 CASSLSSGLAENTGELFF TGTGCCAGCAGCTTAAGCTCAGGACTAGCGGAAAACACCGGGGAGCTGTTTTTT
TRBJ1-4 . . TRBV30 CAWLIPLGSHEKLFF TGTGCCTGGCTCATTCCGTTGGGTAGCCATGAAAAACTGTTTTTT
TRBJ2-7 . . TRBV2 CASEGGMPYEQYF TGTGCCAGCGAAGGAGGCATGCCATACGAGCAGTACTTC
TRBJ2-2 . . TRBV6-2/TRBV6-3 CASSQGTGELFF TGTGCCAGCAGTCAGGGCACCGGGGAGCTGTTTTTT
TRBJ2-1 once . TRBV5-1 CASSLVRGRGLHNEQFF TGCGCCAGCAGCTTGGTAAGGGGGCGGGGCCTACACAATGAGCAGTTCTTC
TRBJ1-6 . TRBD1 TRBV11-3 CATRDRGSPLHF TGTGCCACCCGGGACAGAGGTTCACCCCTCCACTTT
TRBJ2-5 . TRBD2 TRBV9 CASSVGLAGGAETQYF TGTGCCAGCAGCGTAGGACTAGCGGGAGGGGCAGAGACCCAGTACTTC
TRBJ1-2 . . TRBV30 CAAWSVQYMGQDGYYGYTF TGTGCCGCCTGGAGTGTACAGTATATGGGGCAGGACGGATACTATGGCTACACCTTC
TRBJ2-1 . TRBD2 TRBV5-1 CASSSAGGSEQFF TGCGCCAGCAGCTCGGCGGGGGGCTCTGAGCAGTTCTTC
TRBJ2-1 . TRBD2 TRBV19 CASSIKRDVEQFF TGTGCCAGTAGTATCAAGCGGGACGTAGAGCAGTTCTTC
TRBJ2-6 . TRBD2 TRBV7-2 CASSLLAGIGANVLTF TGTGCCAGCAGCTTACTAGCGGGAATTGGGGCCAACGTCCTGACTTTC
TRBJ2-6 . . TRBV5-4 CASSQSLGSGANVLTF TGTGCCAGCAGCCAATCCCTAGGATCTGGGGCCAACGTCCTGACTTTC
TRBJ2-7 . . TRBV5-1 CASSSDGGSYEQYF TGCGCCAGCAGCTCGGACGGGGGCTCCTACGAGCAGTACTTC
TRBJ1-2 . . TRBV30 CAWSVSGHHGYTF TGTGCCTGGAGTGTGAGTGGACATCACGGCTACACCTTC
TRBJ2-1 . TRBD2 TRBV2 CASSDRLAGGNEQFF TGTGCCAGCAGTGACCGGCTAGCGGGAGGCAATGAGCAGTTCTTC
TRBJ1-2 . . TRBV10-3 CAISENQGYGYTF TGTGCCATCAGTGAGAATCAGGGCTATGGCTACACCTTC
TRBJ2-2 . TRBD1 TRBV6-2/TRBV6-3 CASSFRTGGSGELFF TGTGCCAGCAGTTTCAGGACAGGGGGCTCCGGGGAGCTGTTTTTT
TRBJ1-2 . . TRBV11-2 CASSSSRGDGYTF TGTGCCAGCAGCTCCAGTCGGGGGGATGGCTACACCTTC
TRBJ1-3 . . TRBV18 CASSAYRDPGNTIYF TGTGCCAGCTCAGCTTACAGGGATCCTGGAAACACCATATATTTT
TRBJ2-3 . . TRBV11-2 CASSLDVVTTDTQYF TGTGCCAGCAGCTTAGATGTTGTGACTACAGATACGCAGTATTTT
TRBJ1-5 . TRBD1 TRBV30 CAWSVQGQPQHF TGTGCCTGGAGTGTACAGGGGCAGCCCCAGCATTTT
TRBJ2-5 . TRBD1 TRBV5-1 CASRFGDRDEETQYF TGCGCCAGCAGATTCGGGGACAGGGATGAAGAGACCCAGTACTTC
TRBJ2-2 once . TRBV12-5 CASGLDSSTGELFF TGTGCTAGTGGTTTGGATTCTAGCACCGGGGAGCTGTTTTTT
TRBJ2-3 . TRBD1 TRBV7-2 CASSPRKGATDTQYF TGTGCCAGCAGCCCAAGGAAGGGGGCCACAGATACGCAGTATTTT
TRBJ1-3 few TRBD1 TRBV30 CAWSVPGGFSGNTIYF TGTGCCTGGAGTGTTCCAGGGGGTTTCTCTGGAAACACCATATATTTT
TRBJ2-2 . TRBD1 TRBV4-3 CASSRGGQGNTGELFF TGCGCCAGCAGCCGCGGGGGACAGGGTAACACCGGGGAGCTGTTTTTT
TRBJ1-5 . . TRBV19 CASSIGSLRVAQPQHF TGTGCCAGTAGTATAGGTTCCCTCAGGGTTGCACAGCCCCAGCATTTT
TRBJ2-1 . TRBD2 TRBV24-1 CATSDSLAGYNEQFF TGTGCCACCAGTGATTCACTAGCGGGTTACAATGAGCAGTTCTTC
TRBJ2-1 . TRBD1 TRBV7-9 CASSPPDRRYNEQFF TGTGCCAGCAGCCCCCCGGACAGGAGATACAATGAGCAGTTCTTC
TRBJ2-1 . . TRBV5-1 CASSFDGSPSNEQFF TGCGCCAGCAGCTTTGACGGAAGCCCTAGCAATGAGCAGTTCTTC
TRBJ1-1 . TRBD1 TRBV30 CAWNRQGPEAFF TGTGCCTGGAACAGACAGGGTCCGGAGGCTTTCTTT
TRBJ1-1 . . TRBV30 CAWSDGARGWPEAFF TGTGCCTGGAGTGACGGGGCCAGGGGATGGCCTGAAGCTTTCTTT
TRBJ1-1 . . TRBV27 CASRTQVNTEAFF TGTGCCAGCAGGACCCAGGTGAACACTGAAGCTTTCTTT
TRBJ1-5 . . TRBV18 CASSPQAGSGPQHF TGTGCCAGCTCACCACAGGCGGGATCCGGGCCCCAGCATTTT